The next 4 T cell receptor beta chains were all read from a single sample in a study of blood T cell repertoires in COVID-19. The repertoire was sequenced with immunoSEQ multiplex PCR; TCRdb's copy has only in-frame clones and lacks some. The profile shows roughly 120,000 clones, approximately 90% of them singletons. Sequenced: peripheral blood. All receptors derive from a man between 45 and 60 years old with COVID-19, enrolled during active disease.

The chain uses TRBV9 and TRBJ1-1; 8 bases are shared with TRBD1. The germline V gene has CDR1 SGDLS and CDR2 YYNGEE. The CDR3 extends over 15 amino acids. J gave up 4 bases and V 5 bases, and 10 bases lay outside the gene matches. The CDR3 DNA reads as TGTGCCAGCAGGTCAAATGACAGGGGAGGCACTGAAGCTTTCTTT. Translating gives CASRSNDRGGTEAFF.

This chain joins TRBV3-1 (or the pseudogene TRBV3-2) and TRBJ2-4; TRBD2 matches 7 bases. The CDR3 is 16 amino acids. CDR1 and CDR2 from the germline V gene are LGHDT and YNNKEL (reference sequence). Unmatched junction bases numbered 3, after V lost 1 base and J lost 0 bases. In DNA, the CDR3 is TGTGCCAGCAGCCAAGGGCGGGAGTCAGCCAAAAACATTCAGTACTTC. Encoded protein: CASSQGRESAKNIQYF.

This rearrangement joins TRBV24-1 to TRBJ2-2; 7 bases fit TRBD1. V shed 3 bases and J 0 bases; nucleotides not matched to a gene: 6. CDR3 length equals 17 residues. The germline V gene has CDR1 KGHDR and CDR2 SFDVKD. CDR3 amino acids: CATSDPGTVANTGELFF. The CDR3, as DNA: TGTGCCACCAGTGATCCCGGGACAGTAGCGAACACCGGGGAGCTGTTTTTT.

To note about this clone: One junction end disagrees with the germline gene, perhaps due to a read error. The CDR3 sequence is CASSEGAGDRFF. The CDR3 DNA is TGTGCCAGCAGCGAAGGGGCAGGCGACCGGTTTTTC. The chain combines TRBV7-8 with TRBJ1-2; a weak D match, TRBD1 (5 bases). This CDR3 has 12 amino acids. The germline V gene encodes CDR1 SGHVS and CDR2 FQNEAQ.